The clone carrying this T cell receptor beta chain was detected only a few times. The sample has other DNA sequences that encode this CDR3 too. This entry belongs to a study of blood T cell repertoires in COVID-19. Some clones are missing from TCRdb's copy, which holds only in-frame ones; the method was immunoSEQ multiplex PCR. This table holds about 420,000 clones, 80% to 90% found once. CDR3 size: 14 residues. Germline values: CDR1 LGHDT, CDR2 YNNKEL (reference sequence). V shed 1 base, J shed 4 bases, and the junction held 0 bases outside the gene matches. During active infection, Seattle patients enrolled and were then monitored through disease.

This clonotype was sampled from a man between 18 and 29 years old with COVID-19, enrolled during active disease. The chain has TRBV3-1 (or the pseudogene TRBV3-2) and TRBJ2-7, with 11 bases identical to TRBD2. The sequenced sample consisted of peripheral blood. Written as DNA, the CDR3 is TGTGCCAGCAGCCAAGGACTAGCGGGATACGAGCAGTACTTC. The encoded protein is CASSQGLAGYEQYF.